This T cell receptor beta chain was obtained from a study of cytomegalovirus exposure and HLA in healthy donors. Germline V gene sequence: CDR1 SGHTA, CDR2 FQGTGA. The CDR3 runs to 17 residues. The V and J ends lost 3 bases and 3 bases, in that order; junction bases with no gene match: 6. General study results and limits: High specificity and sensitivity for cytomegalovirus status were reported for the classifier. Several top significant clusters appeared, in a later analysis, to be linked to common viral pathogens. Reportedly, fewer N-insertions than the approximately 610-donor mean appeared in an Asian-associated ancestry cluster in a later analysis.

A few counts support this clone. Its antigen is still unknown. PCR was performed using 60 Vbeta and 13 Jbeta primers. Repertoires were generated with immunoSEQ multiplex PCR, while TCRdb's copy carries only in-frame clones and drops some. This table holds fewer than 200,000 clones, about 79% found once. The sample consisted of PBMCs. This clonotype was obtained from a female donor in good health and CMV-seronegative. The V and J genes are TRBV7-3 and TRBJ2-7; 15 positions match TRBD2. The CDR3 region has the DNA TGTGCCAGCAGCTTCGGGACTAGCGGGAGGATTGGCTACGAGCAGTACTTC. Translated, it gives CASSFGTSGRIGYEQYF.